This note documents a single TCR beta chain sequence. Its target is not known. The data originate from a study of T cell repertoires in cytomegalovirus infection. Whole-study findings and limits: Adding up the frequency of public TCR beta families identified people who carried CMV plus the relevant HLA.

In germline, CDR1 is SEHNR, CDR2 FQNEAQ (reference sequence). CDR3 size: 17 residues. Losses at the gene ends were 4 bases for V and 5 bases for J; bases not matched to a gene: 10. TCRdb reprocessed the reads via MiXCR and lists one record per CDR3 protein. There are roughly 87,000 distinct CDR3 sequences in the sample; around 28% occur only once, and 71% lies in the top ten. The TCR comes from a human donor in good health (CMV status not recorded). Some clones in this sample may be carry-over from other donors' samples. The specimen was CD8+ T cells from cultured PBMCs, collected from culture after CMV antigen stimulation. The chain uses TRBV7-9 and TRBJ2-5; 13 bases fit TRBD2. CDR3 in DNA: TGTGCCAGCAGCTCGGGACTAGCGGGATTCGACAGGGAGACCCAGTACTTC. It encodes CASSSGLAGFDRETQYF. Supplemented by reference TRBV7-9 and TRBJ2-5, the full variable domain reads DTGVSQNPRHKITKRGQNVTFRCDPISEHNRLYWYRQTLGQGPEFLTYFQNEAQLEKSRLLSDRFSAERPKGSFSTLEIQRTEQGDSAMYLCASSSGLAGFDRETQYFGPGTRLLVL.